One sample yielded the 14 T cell receptor beta chains listed below, sequenced in a study of blood T cell repertoires in COVID-19. Method: immunoSEQ multiplex PCR; TCRdb's copy keeps in-frame clones and lacks some. The sample lists 150,000 or so clones, roughly 80% seen once, with approximately 30% in the top ten. The sequenced sample consisted of peripheral blood. The receptors originated from a woman in her sixties or seventies with acute or convalescent COVID-19.

The chain carries TRBV29-1 and TRBJ1-1; no reliable D call. Germline-derived CDR1 and CDR2 are SQVTM and ANQGSEA. The V end was cut by 7 bases, the J end by 4 bases, with 16 bases between. The length of the CDR3 is 13 residues. The CDR3 DNA reads as TGCAGCGGAGCCGGCGGATGGAGCACTGAAGCTTTCTTT. This gives the protein CSGAGGWSTEAFF.

The V call is TRBV6-1, the J call TRBJ1-5; 8 bases are a match to TRBD1. J was trimmed by 1 base and V by 4 bases; bases with no gene match: 6. This CDR3 is built from 16 residues. Germline V gene sequence: CDR1 MNHNS, CDR2 SASEGT. CDR3 protein: CASSAPTGGSNQPQHF. The CDR3 region has the DNA TGTGCCAGCAGTGCACCTACAGGGGGGAGCAATCAGCCCCAGCATTTT.

This clone is medium-sized (0.01 to 0.1%) in the sample. The chain links TRBV10-3 to TRBJ2-7; tentative D call: TRBD2 (7 bases). The CDR3 extends over 16 amino acids. Germline CDR1 reads ENHRY; CDR2 reads SYGVKD. The V gene lost 0 bases and the J gene lost 4 bases, with 16 bases spanning the gap. CDR3 bases: TGTGCCATCAGTGAGTCTCCCCAGGGAGGGGGTTACGAGCAGTACTTC. This gives the protein CAISESPQGGGYEQYF.

V and J are TRBV28 and TRBJ1-2; D ambiguous. The V gene lost 8 bases and the J gene lost 1 base, with 5 bases spanning the gap. Per the germline V gene, CDR1 is MDHEN and CDR2 is SYDVKM. The CDR3 contains 11 residues. The CDR3 region is CASGGNYGYTF. CDR3 nucleotide sequence: TGTGCCAGCGGAGGTAACTATGGCTACACCTTC.

This rearrangement joins TRBV6-6 to TRBJ1-1, with 7 bases aligning to TRBD1. The CDR3 totals 16 residues. Germline trimming cut 7 bases from V and 11 bases from J; bases unmatched to any gene: 22. Germline V gene data show CDR1 as MNHNY and CDR2 as SVGAGI (reference sequence). The CDR3 sequence is CASTEQGGGGLLGAFF. In DNA form, the CDR3 reads TGTGCCAGCACCGAACAGGGCGGAGGGGGCTTATTAGGGGCTTTCTTT.

This sequence joins TRBV5-6 and TRBJ2-7, with 8 bases fitting TRBD1. The CDR3 totals 15 residues. Germline V lookup: CDR1 SGHDT, CDR2 YYEEEE. V gave up 4 bases and J gave up 1 base; unmatched junction bases: 7. The CDR3 loop reads CASSPLGQGSYEQYF. The DNA of the CDR3 is TGTGCCAGCAGCCCCCTTGGACAGGGATCCTACGAGCAGTACTTC.

The chain joins TRBV4-2 to TRBJ1-2; 9 bases map to TRBD1. This CDR3 comprises 18 residues. Unmatched junction bases numbered 11, after V lost 1 base and J lost 2 bases. Germline loops: CDR1 LGHNA, CDR2 YNFKEQ. CDR3 DNA: TGTGCCAGCAGCCAAGCGGGACCTCGGACAGGGGCGAACTATGGCTACACCTTC. Amino acid sequence: CASSQAGPRTGANYGYTF.

The table lists this clone with a count of one. V and J are TRBV5-1 and TRBJ2-3; 9 bases map to TRBD2. The V gene's germline CDR1 is SGHRS and CDR2 YFSETQ. The CDR3 extends over 16 amino acids. Trimming cost V 4 bases and J 4 bases; bases outside gene matches: 10. CDR3 sequence (DNA): TGCGCCAGCAGCGACGTAGGCGGGGGGGCCGCAGATACGCAGTATTTT. Translation gives CASSDVGGGAADTQYF. Full variable domain (remainder filled in from reference TRBV5-1 and TRBJ2-3): KAGVTQTPRYLIKTRGQQVTLSCSPISGHRSVSWYQQTPGQGLQFLFEYFSETQRNKGNFPGRFSGRQFSNSRSEMNVSTLELGDSALYLCASSDVGGGAADTQYFGPGTRLTVL.

This chain joins TRBV27 and TRBJ2-3; D gene uncertain. Germline V CDR1 and CDR2: MNHEY, SMNVEV (reference sequence). V was cut by 1 base and J by 2 bases, with 7 bases left in between. There are 14 residues in the CDR3. The CDR3: CASSLFGITDTQYF. In nucleotides, the CDR3 is TGTGCCAGCAGTTTATTCGGTATCACAGATACGCAGTATTTT.

This clone has more than one count but fewer than ten. The V and J genes are TRBV15 and TRBJ1-4; tentatively, D is TRBD1 (6 bases). This CDR3 contains 15 residues. In germline, CDR1 is LNHNV, CDR2 YYDKDF (reference sequence). Trimming stripped 9 bases from V and 2 bases from J, with 16 bases between. In nucleotides, the CDR3 is TGTGCCACAACCCGACGGGGGGCTACTAATGAAAAACTGTTTTTT. It codes for CATTRRGATNEKLFF.

The J gene is TRBJ2-1, the V gene TRBV25-1; 12 bases line up with TRBD1. This CDR3 is built from 17 residues. Germline assignment: CDR1 MGHDK and CDR2 SYGVNS. With 6 bases clipped from V and 9 bases from J, the junction kept 15 bases outside the gene matches. The CDR3 DNA sequence: TGTGCCAGCAGCCATTCCCCGGGACAGGGGGCGCAGGTTGAGCAGTTCTTC. This gives the protein CASSHSPGQGAQVEQFF.

The V call is TRBV2, the J call TRBJ1-5, with 7 nucleotides matching TRBD1. There are 14 residues in the CDR3. Germline CDR1 and CDR2: SNHLY and FYNNEI. Germline trimming cut 6 bases from V and 4 bases from J; bases unmatched to any gene: 6. The chain's CDR3 is CASRGTATNQPQHF. CDR3 in DNA: TGTGCCAGCAGGGGGACAGCGACTAATCAGCCCCAGCATTTT.

The rearrangement links TRBV5-1 to TRBJ2-3; 11 nucleotides align to TRBD2. Per the germline V gene, CDR1 is SGHRS and CDR2 is YFSETQ. The CDR3 covers 16 residues. V was pared by 2 bases and J by 3 bases, with 5 bases of the junction left unmatched. The CDR3 coding sequence is TGCGCCAGCAGCTTTAGCGGGGGGGCACAGACAGATACGCAGTATTTT. This codes for CASSFSGGAQTDTQYF.

In this sample, this clone turned up a few times. J is TRBJ2-5 and V is TRBV5-1, with D unclear. Trimming took 3 bases from V and 2 from J, leaving 5 bases between them. This CDR3 comprises 12 residues. Germline V gives CDR1 SGHRS, CDR2 YFSETQ. This CDR3 reads CASSSTQETQYF. CDR3 nucleotide sequence: TGCGCCAGCAGCTCTACTCAAGAGACCCAGTACTTC.